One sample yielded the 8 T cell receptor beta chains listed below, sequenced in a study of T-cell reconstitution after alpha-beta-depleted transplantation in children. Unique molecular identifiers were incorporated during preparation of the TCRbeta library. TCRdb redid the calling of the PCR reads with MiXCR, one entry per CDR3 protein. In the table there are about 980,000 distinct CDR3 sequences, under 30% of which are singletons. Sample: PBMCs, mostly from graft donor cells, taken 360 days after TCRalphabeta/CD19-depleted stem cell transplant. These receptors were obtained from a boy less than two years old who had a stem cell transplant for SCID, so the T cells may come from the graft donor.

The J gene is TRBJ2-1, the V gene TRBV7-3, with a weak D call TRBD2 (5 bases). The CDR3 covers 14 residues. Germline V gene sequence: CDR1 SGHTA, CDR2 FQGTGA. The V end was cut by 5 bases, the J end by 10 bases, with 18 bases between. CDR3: CASSPPTGLGEQFF. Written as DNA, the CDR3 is TGTGCCAGCAGCCCACCAACTGGACTGGGCGAGCAGTTCTTC.

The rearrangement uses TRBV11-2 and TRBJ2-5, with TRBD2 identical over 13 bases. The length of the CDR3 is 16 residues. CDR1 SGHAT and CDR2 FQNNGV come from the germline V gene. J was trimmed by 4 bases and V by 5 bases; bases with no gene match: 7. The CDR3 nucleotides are TGTGCCAGCAGCCCGTCCCGACTAGCGGGGGGAGAGACCCAGTACTTC. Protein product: CASSPSRLAGGETQYF.

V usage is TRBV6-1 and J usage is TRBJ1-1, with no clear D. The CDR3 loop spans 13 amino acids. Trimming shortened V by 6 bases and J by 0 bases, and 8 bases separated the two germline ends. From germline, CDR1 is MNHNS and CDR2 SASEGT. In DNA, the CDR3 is TGTGCCAGCAGGACCACAGTGAACACTGAAGCTTTCTTT. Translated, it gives CASRTTVNTEAFF.

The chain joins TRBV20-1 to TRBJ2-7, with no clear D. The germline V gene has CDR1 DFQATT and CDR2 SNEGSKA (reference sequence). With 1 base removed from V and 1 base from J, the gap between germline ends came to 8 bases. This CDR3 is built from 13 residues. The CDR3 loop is CSARGTHSYEQYF. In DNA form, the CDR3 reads TGCAGTGCTAGAGGCACCCATTCCTACGAGCAGTACTTC.

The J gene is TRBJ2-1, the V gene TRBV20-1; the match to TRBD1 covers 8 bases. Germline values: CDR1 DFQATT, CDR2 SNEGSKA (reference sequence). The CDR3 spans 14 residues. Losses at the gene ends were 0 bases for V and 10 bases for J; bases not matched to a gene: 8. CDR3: CSARDIQGAGEQFF. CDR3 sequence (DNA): TGCAGTGCTAGAGATATTCAGGGGGCCGGGGAGCAGTTCTTC.

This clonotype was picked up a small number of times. DNA for the CDR3: TGTGCCACCAGCAGAGATAGTAGTACTAGCACAGATACGCAGTATTTT. This sequence encodes CATSRDSSTSTDTQYF. The chain is built from TRBV15 and TRBJ2-3; D not resolved. Germline V gene lookup returns CDR1 LNHNV and CDR2 YYDKDF (reference sequence). V lost 0 bases to trimming and J lost 0 bases, with 10 bases between them. This CDR3 region has 16 residues.

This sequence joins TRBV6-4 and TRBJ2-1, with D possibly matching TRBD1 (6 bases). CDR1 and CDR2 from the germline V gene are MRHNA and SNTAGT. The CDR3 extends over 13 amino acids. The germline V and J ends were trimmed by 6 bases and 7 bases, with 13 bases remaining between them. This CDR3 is CASSPTQGNEQFF. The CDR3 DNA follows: TGTGCCAGCAGCCCTACCCAGGGGAATGAGCAGTTCTTC.

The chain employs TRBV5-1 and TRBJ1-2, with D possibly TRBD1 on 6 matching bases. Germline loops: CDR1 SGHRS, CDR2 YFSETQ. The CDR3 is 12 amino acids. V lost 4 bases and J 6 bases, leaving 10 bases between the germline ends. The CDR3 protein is CASSNRDNGYTF. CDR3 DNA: TGCGCCAGCAGCAACCGGGACAATGGCTACACCTTC.